One and the same sample provided the 16 T cell receptor beta chains below, sequenced in a study of PD-L1 blockade in urothelial cancer. Specified time point: pretreatment peripheral blood. Clones were read by immunoSEQ multiplex PCR, and TCRdb kept only the in-frame ones, dropping some. The sample comprises some 80,000 clones, approximately 86% of which are singletons, and roughly 6.6% rests with the top ten. Sequenced material: PBMCs, taken around atezolizumab (anti-PD-L1) treatment. These receptors were collected from a man aged 35-49 years with urothelial cancer.

This chain uses TRBV27 with TRBJ2-7; D uncertain. The V end lost 9 bases, the J end lost 0 bases, and 12 bases lay between the germline ends. From germline, CDR1 is MNHEY and CDR2 SMNVEV (reference sequence). The CDR3 has 13 amino acids. CDR3 sequence reads: CASEAPDSYEQYF. CDR3 sequence (DNA): TGTGCCAGTGAGGCTCCGGACTCCTACGAGCAGTACTTC.

This clone was seen only a few times. The V call is TRBV7-3, the J call TRBJ1-1; TRBD1 matches 8 bases. The CDR3 extends over 13 amino acids. Per germline, CDR1 SGHTA and CDR2 FQGTGA. The V and J ends lost 4 bases and 7 bases, in that order; junction bases with no gene match: 5. The CDR3 DNA is TGTGCCAGCAGCTCAGACAGGGGTATTGAAGCTTTCTTT. It is translated as CASSSDRGIEAFF.

The chain recombines TRBV27 with TRBJ1-1; D remains ambiguous. The CDR3 runs to 13 residues. Trimming removed 2 bases at V and 3 bases at J, with 7 bases between. CDR1 MNHEY and CDR2 SMNVEV come from the germline V gene (reference sequence). CDR3 nucleotide sequence: TGTGCCAGCAGTTTAAGCCAAGACACTGAAGCTTTCTTT. Translating gives CASSLSQDTEAFF.

V usage is TRBV9 and J usage is TRBJ2-1; possibly TRBD2 for D (5 bases). Germline V gene sequence: CDR1 SGDLS, CDR2 YYNGEE. CDR3 length: 12 amino acids. The ends were cut back, 1 base at V and 13 bases at J, with 12 bases in the middle. The CDR3 DNA sequence: TGTGCCAGCAGCGTACGGGGTGGCGGACAGTTCTTC. Its translation: CASSVRGGGQFF.

The chain has TRBV11-2 and TRBJ2-1; TRBD1 matches at 10 bases. In germline, CDR1 is SGHAT, CDR2 FQNNGV. V dropped 4 bases and J dropped 9; count of bases not matched to a gene: 15. The CDR3 runs 17 residues. The chain's CDR3 is CASSSARRDRGLSEQFF. As DNA, the CDR3 is TGTGCCAGCAGCTCCGCACGACGGGACAGGGGCTTGAGTGAGCAGTTCTTC.

This sequence joins TRBV20-1 and TRBJ2-7; D call uncertain. CDR3 size: 11 residues. V lost 5 bases and J 3 bases, leaving 8 bases between the germline ends. CDR1 is DFQATT, CDR2 SNEGSKA, per germline (reference sequence). The CDR3 sequence: CSAAAGYEQYF. As DNA, the CDR3 is TGCAGTGCTGCTGCAGGCTACGAGCAGTACTTC.

For the CDR3, the DNA is TGTGCCAGCAGCTTAACGGCCAGGGGAGCTGAAGCTTTCTTT. It yields the protein CASSLTARGAEAFF. The V and J genes are TRBV28 and TRBJ1-1; D is possibly TRBD1 (6 bases). Trimming shortened V by 6 bases and J by 6 bases, and 17 bases separated the two germline ends. This CDR3 is built from 14 residues. CDR1 MDHEN and CDR2 SYDVKM come from the germline V gene.

The chain has TRBV28 and TRBJ1-5, with D possibly TRBD1 on 5 matching bases. The germline V gene encodes CDR1 MDHEN and CDR2 SYDVKM. V lost 7 bases to trimming and J lost 0 bases, with 16 bases between them. This CDR3 region has 16 residues. The CDR3 protein is CASTWGGVYSNQPQHF. The CDR3, as DNA: TGTGCCAGCACTTGGGGCGGGGTTTATAGCAATCAGCCCCAGCATTTT.

V gene TRBV4-1 combines with J gene TRBJ1-1, with D possibly TRBD1 on 6 matching bases. The CDR3 is 17 residues long. With 3 bases removed from V and 1 base from J, the gap between germline ends came to 18 bases. In germline, CDR1 is MGHRA, CDR2 YSYEKL. The chain's CDR3 is CASSHLKVPGENTEAFF. CDR3 in DNA: TGCGCCAGCAGCCACCTCAAAGTACCAGGGGAGAACACTGAAGCTTTCTTT.

The rearrangement links TRBV7-9 to TRBJ1-5; D possibly corresponds to TRBD1 (6 bases). The CDR3 runs 16 residues. Germline V lookup: CDR1 SEHNR, CDR2 FQNEAQ (reference sequence). Trimming removed 5 bases from V and 1 base from J, with 15 bases in between. The DNA of the CDR3 is TGTGCCAGCAGCCATCACGGACAGCTAAGCAATCAGCCCCAGCATTTT. It specifies CASSHHGQLSNQPQHF.

V is TRBV5-3 and J is TRBJ2-7; TRBD2 matches 8 bases. TRBV5-3 is reported as an ORF; its role is uncertain. V dropped 7 bases and J dropped 2; count of bases not matched to a gene: 8. The CDR3 spans 14 residues. The CDR3 sequence is CARPEAGLAYEQYF. CDR3 nucleotides: TGTGCCAGACCAGAGGCGGGACTAGCCTACGAGCAGTACTTC.

This clone was observed a handful of times. This chain joins TRBV5-4 and TRBJ1-2; D uncertain. From germline, CDR1 is SGHNT and CDR2 YYREEE (reference sequence). Trimming took off 2 bases at V and 4 bases at J, with 9 bases between the two ends. CDR3 length: 13 amino acids. This CDR3 reads CASSLQFSYGYTF. The CDR3 bases are TGTGCCAGCAGCTTACAGTTTAGCTATGGCTACACCTTC.

V is TRBV7-3 and J is TRBJ2-3, with D perhaps TRBD1 (6 bases). V lost 2 bases to trimming and J lost 9 bases, with 15 bases between them. CDR3 length equals 14 residues. Germline values: CDR1 SGHTA, CDR2 FQGTGA. CDR3 in DNA: TGTGCCAGCAGCTTAGACAGGTCCTTGGACACGCAGTATTTT. As protein: CASSLDRSLDTQYF.

This chain uses TRBV11-2 with TRBJ2-2, with TRBD1 matching over 9 bases. Germline V gene lookup returns CDR1 SGHAT and CDR2 FQNNGV. Unmatched junction bases numbered 7, after V lost 6 bases and J lost 5 bases. This CDR3 region has 15 residues. DNA for the CDR3: TGTGCCAGCAGTTTGGGGACAGGGTGGACCGGGGAGCTGTTTTTT. It translates to CASSLGTGWTGELFF.

The chain recombines TRBV7-2 with TRBJ2-1, with D possibly TRBD2 on 5 matching bases. V lost 3 bases and J lost 1, with 7 bases in between. The CDR3 runs to 14 residues. Germline CDR1 is SGHTA and CDR2 is FQGNSA. CDR3 bases: TGTGCCAGCAGCTTCCGGGGTTCCTACAATGAGCAGTTCTTC. This encodes CASSFRGSYNEQFF. Looking up the rest from reference TRBV7-2 and TRBJ2-1 gives the full variable domain: GAGVSQSPSNKVTEKGKDVELRCDPISGHTALYWYRQSLGQGLEFLIYFQGNSAPDKSGLPSDRFSAERTGGSVSTLTIQRTQQEDSAVYLCASSFRGSYNEQFFGPGTRLTVL.

The sample holds one count of this clone. The CDR3, as DNA: TGCGCCAGCAGCTTGGGGGGACAGTATCAGCCCCAGCATTTT. It is translated as CASSLGGQYQPQHF. This chain links TRBV5-1 with TRBJ1-5; 7 positions agree with TRBD1. The CDR3 extends over 14 amino acids. Germline lookup yields CDR1 SGHRS and CDR2 YFSETQ. V was clipped by 0 bases and J by 5 bases; unmatched bases: 2.